Below, 23 T cell receptor beta chains from the same sample are listed, as sequenced in a study of T cell responses to AZD1222 COVID-19 vaccine (dated by TCRdb to the early 2020s). Library preparation was by the immunoSEQ multiplex PCR assay. Not all clones reach the TCRdb copy of this immuneACCESS table, which keeps in-frame sequences only. Checked studies attribute under half of the gap to unresolved V genes and leave the rest unexplained. For this sample the table gives about 130,000 clones, of which 65% to 90% were detected only once. The ten largest clones represent about a fifth of the sample. This specimen's time point label, interpreted: baseline before first vaccination. Sequencing was performed on peripheral blood, taken on day 0 of AZD1222 vaccination. All receptors derive from an adult in good health.

This clone was picked up one time. V usage is TRBV30 and J usage is TRBJ1-5; the D is unclear. Deletions cut 0 bases from V and 0 bases from J, with 6 bases between. Germline V CDR1 and CDR2: GTSNPN, SVGIG (reference sequence). This CDR3 has 14 residues. The CDR3 DNA sequence: TGTGCCTGGAGTGTATTTGCTAGCAATCAGCCCCAGCATTTT. As protein: CAWSVFASNQPQHF.

The J gene is TRBJ2-3, the V gene TRBV18; the D is unclear. In germline, CDR1 is KGHSH, CDR2 LQKENI. The CDR3 length is 13 residues. The V and J ends lost 5 bases and 1 base respectively, with 7 bases between them. The CDR3 nucleotides are TGTGCCAGCTCATCCCCAGGCACAGATACGCAGTATTTT. Encoded protein: CASSSPGTDTQYF.

CDR3: CASSQPTGGAFF. The CDR3 nucleotides are TGCGCCAGCAGCCAACCGACAGGGGGAGCTTTCTTT. The chain employs TRBV4-1 and TRBJ1-1, with 9 bases that match TRBD1. V trimming: 2 bases; J trimming: 10 bases; junction bases outside the gene matches: 2. CDR1 is MGHRA and CDR2 is YSYEKL in the germline V gene. The CDR3 totals 12 residues.

The rearrangement joins TRBV3-1 (or the pseudogene TRBV3-2) to TRBJ2-1; 10 bases align to TRBD2. Germline V gene data show CDR1 as LGHDT and CDR2 as YNNKEL (reference sequence). The CDR3 is made up of 15 amino acids. J lost 5 bases, V lost 4 bases, and 5 bases had no gene match. Here the CDR3 reads CASSLTSGEDNEQFF. Here the CDR3 DNA reads TGTGCCAGCAGCCTCACTAGCGGGGAGGACAATGAGCAGTTCTTC.

Here the CDR3 reads CASSVLGKGIDSGELFF. Written as DNA, the CDR3 is TGTGCCAGCAGCGTATTAGGTAAGGGGATAGACTCCGGGGAGCTGTTTTTT. This chain uses TRBV9 with TRBJ2-2, with D maybe TRBD1 (5 bases). CDR1 is SGDLS and CDR2 is YYNGEE in the germline V gene. This CDR3 comprises 17 residues. The germline V and J ends were trimmed by 1 base and 6 bases, with 19 bases remaining between them.

This chain joins TRBV19 and TRBJ2-7, with a tentative D call TRBD1 (5 bases). From germline, CDR1 is LNHDA and CDR2 SQIVND (reference sequence). V shed 3 bases and J shed 1 base, with 7 bases lying between them. The CDR3 loop spans 13 amino acids. CDR3 DNA: TGTGCCAGTAGTATGGCAGGGTCCTACGAGCAGTACTTC. This gives the protein CASSMAGSYEQYF.

Concerning this clone: This same CDR3 is encoded by further DNA sequences in the sample. The V and J genes are TRBV29-1 and TRBJ1-1; possibly TRBD1 for D (6 bases). This CDR3 region has 13 residues. Germline values: CDR1 SQVTM, CDR2 ANQGSEA. V was trimmed by 6 bases and J by 1 base, leaving 12 bases between them. CDR3 sequence: CSVGQGTNTEAFF. The CDR3 bases are TGCAGCGTGGGGCAGGGGACGAACACTGAAGCTTTCTTT.

The chain combines TRBV9 with TRBJ1-1; no clear D gene. The germline CDR1 and CDR2 sequences are SGDLS and YYNGEE. Trimming left V 1 base short and J 6 bases short, with 4 bases between. The CDR3 sequence is 11 residues long. The CDR3 is CASSVPPEAFF. CDR3 sequence (DNA): TGTGCCAGCAGCGTACCCCCTGAAGCTTTCTTT.

The chain employs TRBV19 and TRBJ1-5, with D hard to call. Per germline, CDR1 LNHDA and CDR2 SQIVND (reference sequence). This CDR3 spans 15 amino acids. V shed 7 bases and J shed 5 bases, with 18 bases lying between them. This CDR3 reads CASTPGVYQYQPQHF. The CDR3 bases are TGTGCCAGTACCCCCGGCGTGTATCAATATCAGCCCCAGCATTTT.

J is TRBJ1-5 and V is TRBV6-2 or TRBV6-3, with 7 bases aligning to TRBD1. The V gene end was trimmed by 5 bases and the J gene end by 5 bases; junction bases not matched to a gene: 9. CDR3 length: 15 amino acids. Germline V lookup: CDR1 MNHEY, CDR2 SVGEGT. The CDR3, as DNA: TGTGCCAGCAGTGACCGACAGGGATGGGATCAGCCCCAGCATTTT. It translates to CASSDRQGWDQPQHF.

Turning to this clone: This CDR3 is also generated by other DNA sequences in the sample. The chain uses TRBV3-1 (or the pseudogene TRBV3-2) and TRBJ2-3, with 8 nucleotides matching TRBD2. The CDR3 has 15 amino acids. The ends lost 6 bases at V and 3 bases at J; junction bases unmatched: 8. In germline, CDR1 is LGHDT, CDR2 YNNKEL (reference sequence). The CDR3 here is CASRAGTSGTDTQYF. The DNA for the CDR3 is TGTGCCAGCAGGGCCGGGACTAGTGGAACAGATACGCAGTATTTT.

This sequence joins TRBV5-1 and TRBJ2-5; D ambiguous. The CDR3 is 13 amino acids. The germline V and J ends were trimmed by 4 bases and 1 base, with 8 bases remaining between them. CDR1 SGHRS and CDR2 YFSETQ come from the germline V gene. CDR3 DNA: TGCGCCAGCAGCCCACGTGGCCAAGAGACCCAGTACTTC. Translated: CASSPRGQETQYF.

The chain links TRBV19 to TRBJ1-4; D is perhaps TRBD1 (5 bases). V lost 8 bases and J 5 bases, leaving 15 bases between the germline ends. The CDR3 runs to 14 residues. Germline V gene data show CDR1 as LNHDA and CDR2 as SQIVND (reference sequence). The CDR3 here is CASCRQRRNEKLFF. The CDR3, as DNA: TGTGCCAGTTGCCGACAGCGGCGGAATGAAAAACTGTTTTTT.

The chain uses TRBV28 and TRBJ1-3; unclear D gene. V was clipped by 2 bases and J by 4 bases, with 3 bases between them. The CDR3 has 12 residues. Germline CDR1 reads MDHEN; CDR2 reads SYDVKM. The CDR3 DNA sequence: TGTGCCAGCAGTTTAAGGGGAAACACCATATATTTT. This gives the protein CASSLRGNTIYF. Variable domain in full (rest from reference TRBV28 and TRBJ1-3): DVKVTQSSRYLVKRTGEKVFLECVQDMDHENMFWYRQDPGLGLRLIYFSYDVKMKEKGDIPEGYSVSREKKERFSLILESASTNQTSMYLCASSLRGNTIYFGEGSWLTVV.

This chain uses TRBV11-3 with TRBJ2-5; D uncertain. Between the trimmed V and J ends, which lost 5 bases and 3 bases, there was a span of 13 bases. CDR3 length equals 14 residues. Germline assignment: CDR1 SGHNT and CDR2 YENEEA. This chain's CDR3 is CASSKTVPEETQYF. As DNA, the CDR3 is TGTGCCAGCAGCAAAACGGTGCCGGAAGAGACCCAGTACTTC.

Points on this clone: The sample holds other DNA sequences that translate to the same CDR3. The chain couples TRBV12-3 or TRBV12-4 to TRBJ2-5; no clear D gene. V lost 3 bases to trimming and J lost 4 bases, with 3 bases between them. CDR3 length: 11 residues. The chain's CDR3 is CASSFLETQYF. The DNA of the CDR3 is TGTGCCAGCAGTTTTTTAGAGACCCAGTACTTC.

V gene TRBV28 combines with J gene TRBJ1-2, with a weak D call TRBD1 (5 bases). CDR1 is MDHEN, CDR2 SYDVKM, per germline. Trimming left V 2 bases short and J 1 base short, with 11 bases between. This CDR3 is built from 15 residues. The chain's CDR3 is CASSLRQLLNYGYTF. The CDR3 DNA reads TGTGCCAGCAGTTTAAGACAGCTCCTTAACTATGGCTACACCTTC.

This sequence joins TRBV30 and TRBJ1-6; D gene uncertain. CDR1 is GTSNPN and CDR2 is SVGIG in the germline V gene (reference sequence). Trimming cost V 5 bases and J 9 bases, with 23 bases left between them. The CDR3 contains 16 residues. The CDR3 reads CAWGPGRDYGISPLHF. The DNA for the CDR3 is TGTGCCTGGGGACCCGGACGGGATTACGGAATTTCACCCCTCCACTTT.

This chain uses TRBV2 with TRBJ2-5; D possibly matches TRBD1 or TRBD2 (6 bases each). The CDR3 is 15 amino acids. Germline values: CDR1 SNHLY, CDR2 FYNNEI. Trimming took 10 bases from V and 5 from J, leaving 23 bases between them. The CDR3 coding sequence is TGTGCCACCCGGGGGCAGGGAGGTTCCTCTGAGACCCAGTACTTC. Translation gives CATRGQGGSSETQYF. The variable domain in full, with the rest retrieved from reference TRBV2 and TRBJ2-5, is EPEVTQTPSHQVTQMGQEVILRCVPISNHLYFYWYRQILGQKVEFLVSFYNNEISEKSEIFDDQFSVERPDGSNFTLKIRSTKLEDSAMYFCATRGQGGSSETQYFGPGTRLLVL.

This sequence joins TRBV28 and TRBJ1-4; 7 nucleotides align to TRBD1. With V trimmed by 8 bases and J by 8 bases, 8 bases remained unmatched. The CDR3 is 13 amino acids. The germline V gene has CDR1 MDHEN and CDR2 SYDVKM. The CDR3 is CASRTGQSEKLFF. The CDR3, as DNA: TGTGCCAGCCGAACGGGACAGTCCGAAAAACTGTTTTTT. Full variable domain (missing parts from reference TRBV28 and TRBJ1-4): DVKVTQSSRYLVKRTGEKVFLECVQDMDHENMFWYRQDPGLGLRLIYFSYDVKMKEKGDIPEGYSVSREKKERFSLILESASTNQTSMYLCASRTGQSEKLFFGSGTQLSVL.

The CDR3 is CASSQNRGDSNYGYTF. The CDR3 coding sequence is TGTGCCAGCTCACAGAACAGGGGGGATTCTAACTATGGCTACACCTTC. The chain joins TRBV18 to TRBJ1-2, with TRBD1 identical over 8 bases. This CDR3 region has 16 residues. The V segment lost 4 bases and the J segment 0 bases; nucleotides outside the gene matches: 7. Germline assignment: CDR1 KGHSH and CDR2 LQKENI.

The V gene is TRBV6-5, the J gene TRBJ1-6; 7 bases are shared with TRBD1. Germline CDR1 MNHEY, CDR2 SVGAGI. J gave up 8 bases and V 6 bases, and 7 bases lay outside the gene matches. There are 14 residues in the CDR3. CDR3 nucleotide sequence: TGTGCCAGCAGGGTCGACAGGGCCGATTCACCCCTCCACTTT. Amino acid sequence: CASRVDRADSPLHF.

CDR3 amino acids: CASSYSIGQPEAFF. CDR3 DNA sequence: TGTGCCAGCAGTTACTCGATCGGGCAGCCTGAAGCTTTCTTT. The genes are TRBV6-5 and TRBJ1-1; D is uncertain. This CDR3 contains 14 residues. Germline V lookup: CDR1 MNHEY, CDR2 SVGAGI. V was pared by 0 bases and J by 6 bases, with 11 bases between.